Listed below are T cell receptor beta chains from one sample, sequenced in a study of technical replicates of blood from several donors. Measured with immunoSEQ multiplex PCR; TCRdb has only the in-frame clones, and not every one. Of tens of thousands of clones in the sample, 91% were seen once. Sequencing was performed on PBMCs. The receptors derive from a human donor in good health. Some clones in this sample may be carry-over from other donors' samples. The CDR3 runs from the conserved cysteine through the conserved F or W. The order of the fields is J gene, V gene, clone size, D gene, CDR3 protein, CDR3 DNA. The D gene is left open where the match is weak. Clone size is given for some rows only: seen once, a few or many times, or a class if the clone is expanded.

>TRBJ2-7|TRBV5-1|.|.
CASSPLYEQYF
TGCGCCAGCAGCCCTCTCTACGAGCAGTACTTC
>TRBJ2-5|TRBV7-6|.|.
CASSTGWGLETQYF
TGTGCCAGCAGCACCGGGTGGGGGCTTGAGACCCAGTACTTC
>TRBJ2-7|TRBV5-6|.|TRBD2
CASSYPPTRLALNEQYF
TGTGCCAGCAGCTACCCCCCTACCCGACTAGCTTTAAACGAGCAGTACTTC
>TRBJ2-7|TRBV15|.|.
CATSREAAWVPYEGQYF
TGTGCCACCAGCAGAGAGGCAGCTTGGGTTCCCTACGAGGGGCAGTACTTC
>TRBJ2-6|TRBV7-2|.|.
CASSYRAAGANVLTF
TGTGCCAGCAGCTACAGGGCTGCTGGGGCCAACGTCCTGACTTTC
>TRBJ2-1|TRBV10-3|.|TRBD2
CAISESRLAGIGEQFF
TGTGCCATCAGTGAGTCCCGACTAGCGGGGATCGGTGAGCAGTTCTTC
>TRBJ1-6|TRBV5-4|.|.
CASSSGADSPLHF
TGTGCCAGCAGCTCAGGGGCAGATTCACCCCTCCACTTT
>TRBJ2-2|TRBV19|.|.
CASSTRDTGELFF
TGTGCCAGTAGTACTCGAGACACCGGGGAGCTGTTTTTT
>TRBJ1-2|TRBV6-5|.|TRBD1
CASSYSTGGNYGYTF
TGTGCCAGCAGTTACTCAACAGGGGGGAACTATGGCTACACCTTC
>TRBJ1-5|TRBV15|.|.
CATSTQDDQPQHF
TGTGCCACCAGCACACAGGATGATCAGCCCCAGCATTTT
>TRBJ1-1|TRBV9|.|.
CASSPAGDYTEAFF
TGTGCCAGCAGCCCCGCCGGGGATTACACTGAAGCTTTCTTT
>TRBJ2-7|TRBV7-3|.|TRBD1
CASSLRTGGIYEQYF
TGTGCCAGCAGCTTACGGACAGGGGGCATCTACGAGCAGTACTTC
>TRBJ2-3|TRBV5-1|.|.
CASSLGGSTDTQYF
TGCGCCAGCAGCTTGGGCGGGAGCACAGATACGCAGTATTTT
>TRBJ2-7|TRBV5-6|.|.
CASIRWEYGNYEQYF
TGTGCCAGCATCCGCTGGGAGTATGGGAACTACGAGCAGTACTTC
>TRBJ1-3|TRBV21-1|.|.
CASAGDRQGSSGNTIYF
TGTGCCAGCGCAGGGGACAGACAGGGAAGCTCTGGAAACACCATATATTTT
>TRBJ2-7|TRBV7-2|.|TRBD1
CASSFTGGAEQYF
TGTGCCAGCAGCTTCACAGGGGGCGCCGAGCAGTACTTC
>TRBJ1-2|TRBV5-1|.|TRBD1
CASSLGGTGRYTF
TGCGCCAGCAGCTTGGGGGGGACAGGCCGCTACACCTTC
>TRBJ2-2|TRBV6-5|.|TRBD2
CASSPSGYTGELFF
TGTGCCAGCAGCCCTAGCGGGTACACCGGGGAGCTGTTTTTT
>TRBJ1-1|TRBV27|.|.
CASSFPLPQLNTEAFF
TGTGCCAGCAGTTTCCCCCTCCCACAGCTGAACACTGAAGCTTTCTTT
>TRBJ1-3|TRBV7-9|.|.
CASSLAVSGNTIYF
TGTGCCAGCAGCTTAGCCGTATCTGGAAACACCATATATTTT
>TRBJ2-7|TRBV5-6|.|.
CASSLYYSEQYF
TGTGCCAGCAGCTTGTACTACTCCGAGCAGTACTTC
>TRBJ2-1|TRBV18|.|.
CASSPERYEQFF
TGTGCCAGCTCACCTGAGAGGTATGAGCAGTTCTTC
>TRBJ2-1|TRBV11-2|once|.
CASSFLAGTGNEQFF
TGTGCCAGCAGCTTTCTGGCGGGTACGGGTAATGAGCAGTTCTTC
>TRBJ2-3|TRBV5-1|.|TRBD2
CASRWTSGSTDTQYF
TGCGCCAGCCGATGGACTAGCGGTAGCACAGATACGCAGTATTTT
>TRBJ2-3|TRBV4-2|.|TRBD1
CASSLNGGTGLTDTQYF
TGTGCCAGCAGCCTCAACGGTGGGACAGGGCTGACAGATACGCAGTATTTT
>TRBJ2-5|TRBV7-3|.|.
CASSRSGQETQYF
TGTGCCAGCAGCCGTAGCGGCCAAGAGACCCAGTACTTC
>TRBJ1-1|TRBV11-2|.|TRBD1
CASSLVLRGRSTEAFF
TGTGCCAGCAGCTTAGTCCTTAGGGGGCGTAGCACTGAAGCTTTCTTT
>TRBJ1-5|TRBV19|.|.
CASSPQGPRASSNQPQHF
TGTGCCAGTAGTCCACAGGGCCCCCGTGCCTCTAGCAATCAGCCCCAGCATTTT
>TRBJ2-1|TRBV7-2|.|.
CASQAGSSYNEQFF
TGTGCCAGCCAAGCGGGCTCTTCCTACAATGAGCAGTTCTTC
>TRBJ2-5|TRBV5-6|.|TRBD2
CASSLAGGAAQETQYF
TGTGCCAGCAGCTTGGCCGGGGGGGCAGCACAAGAGACCCAGTACTTC
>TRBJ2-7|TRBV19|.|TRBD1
CASSFGTGSSYEQYF
TGTGCCAGTAGTTTCGGGACAGGGAGCTCCTACGAGCAGTACTTC
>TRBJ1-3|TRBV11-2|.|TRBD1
CASSVDRTRSGNTIYF
TGTGCCAGCAGCGTGGACAGGACCCGCTCTGGAAACACCATATATTTT
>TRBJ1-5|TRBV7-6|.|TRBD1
CASSRQGVNQPQHF
TGTGCCAGCAGTCGGCAGGGGGTTAATCAGCCCCAGCATTTT
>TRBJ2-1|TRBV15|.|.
CATSSWTSNEQFF
TGTGCCACCAGCAGTTGGACTTCCAATGAGCAGTTCTTC